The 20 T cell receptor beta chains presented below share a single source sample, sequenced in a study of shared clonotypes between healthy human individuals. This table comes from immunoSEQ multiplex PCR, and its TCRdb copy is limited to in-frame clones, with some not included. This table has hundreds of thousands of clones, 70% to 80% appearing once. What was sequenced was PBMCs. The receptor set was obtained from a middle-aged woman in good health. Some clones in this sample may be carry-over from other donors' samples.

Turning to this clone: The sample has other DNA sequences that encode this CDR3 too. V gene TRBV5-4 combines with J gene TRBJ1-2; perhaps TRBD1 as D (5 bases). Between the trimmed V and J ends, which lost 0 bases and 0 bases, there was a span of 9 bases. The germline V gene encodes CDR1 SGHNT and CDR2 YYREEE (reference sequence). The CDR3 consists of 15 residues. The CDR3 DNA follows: TGTGCCAGCAGCTTGGGCGGGGCAGCTAACTATGGCTACACCTTC. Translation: CASSLGGAANYGYTF.

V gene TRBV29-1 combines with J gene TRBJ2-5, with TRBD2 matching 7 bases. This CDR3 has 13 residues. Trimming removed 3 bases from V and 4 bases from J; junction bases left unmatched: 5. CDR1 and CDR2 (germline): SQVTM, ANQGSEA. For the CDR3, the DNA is TGCAGCGTTGATTGGGGGGGTGGAGAGACCCAGTACTTC. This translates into CSVDWGGGETQYF.

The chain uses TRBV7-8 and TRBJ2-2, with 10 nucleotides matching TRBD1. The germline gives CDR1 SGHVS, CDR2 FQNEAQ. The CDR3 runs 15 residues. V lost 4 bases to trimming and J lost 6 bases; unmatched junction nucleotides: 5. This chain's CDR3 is CASSYGQGGAGELFF. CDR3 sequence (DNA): TGTGCCAGCAGCTATGGACAGGGGGGCGCCGGGGAGCTGTTTTTT.

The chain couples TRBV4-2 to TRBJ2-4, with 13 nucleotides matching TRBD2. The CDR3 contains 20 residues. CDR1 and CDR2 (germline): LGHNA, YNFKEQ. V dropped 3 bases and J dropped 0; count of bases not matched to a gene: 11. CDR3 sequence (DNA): TGTGCCAGCAGCCAGGTGGTTGGGACTAGCGGGAAACTAGCCAAAAACATTCAGTACTTC. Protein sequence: CASSQVVGTSGKLAKNIQYF.

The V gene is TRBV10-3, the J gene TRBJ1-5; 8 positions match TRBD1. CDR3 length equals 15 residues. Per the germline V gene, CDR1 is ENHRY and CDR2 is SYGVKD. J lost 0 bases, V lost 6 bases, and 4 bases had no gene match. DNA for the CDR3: TGTGCCATCAGCCGGGGACAGGATAGCAATCAGCCCCAGCATTTT. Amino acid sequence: CAISRGQDSNQPQHF.

CDR3 nucleotides: TGTGCCATCACCGGATCGGGGGGCGCGAAAAATGAGCAGTTCTTC. Protein product: CAITGSGGAKNEQFF. The chain joins TRBV10-3 to TRBJ2-1; tentative D call: TRBD2 (7 bases). Looked up from germline, CDR1 is ENHRY and CDR2 is SYGVKD. The ends were cut back, 7 bases at V and 7 bases at J, with 20 bases in the middle. The CDR3 has 15 residues.

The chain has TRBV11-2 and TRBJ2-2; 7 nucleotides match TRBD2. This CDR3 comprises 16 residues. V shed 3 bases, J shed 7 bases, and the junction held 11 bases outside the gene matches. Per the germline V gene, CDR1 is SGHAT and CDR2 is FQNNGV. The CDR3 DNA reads TGTGCCAGCAGCTTTGCCCGTGCGGGGGTTGGCGGGGAGCTGTTTTTT. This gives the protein CASSFARAGVGGELFF.

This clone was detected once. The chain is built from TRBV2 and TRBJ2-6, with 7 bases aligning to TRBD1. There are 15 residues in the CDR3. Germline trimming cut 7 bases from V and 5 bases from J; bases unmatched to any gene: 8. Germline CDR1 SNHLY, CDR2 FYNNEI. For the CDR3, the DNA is TGTGCCAGCATACGACAGGGCGGGTGGGCCAACGTCCTGACTTTC. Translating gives CASIRQGGWANVLTF.

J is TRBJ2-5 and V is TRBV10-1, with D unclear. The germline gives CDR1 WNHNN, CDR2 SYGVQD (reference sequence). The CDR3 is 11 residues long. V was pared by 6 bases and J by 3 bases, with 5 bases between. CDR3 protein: CASRREETQYF. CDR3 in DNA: TGCGCCAGCAGACGAGAAGAGACCCAGTACTTC.

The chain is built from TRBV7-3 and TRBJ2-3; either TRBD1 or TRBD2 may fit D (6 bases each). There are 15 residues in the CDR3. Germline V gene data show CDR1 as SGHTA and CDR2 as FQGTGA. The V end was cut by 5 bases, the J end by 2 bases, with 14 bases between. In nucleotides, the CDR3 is TGTGCCAGCAGCCCTACGGGGGCTCCCACAGATACGCAGTATTTT. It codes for CASSPTGAPTDTQYF.

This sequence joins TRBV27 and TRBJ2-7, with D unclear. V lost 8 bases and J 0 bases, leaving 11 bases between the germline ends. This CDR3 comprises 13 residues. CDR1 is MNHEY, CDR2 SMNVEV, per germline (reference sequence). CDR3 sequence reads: CASGKGSSYEQYF. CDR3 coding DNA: TGTGCCAGCGGAAAGGGCAGCTCCTACGAGCAGTACTTC.

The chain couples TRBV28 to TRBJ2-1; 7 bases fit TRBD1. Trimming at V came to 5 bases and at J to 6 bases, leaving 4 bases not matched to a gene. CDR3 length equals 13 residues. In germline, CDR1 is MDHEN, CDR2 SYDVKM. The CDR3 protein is CASSRGQINEQFF. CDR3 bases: TGTGCCAGCAGTCGGGGACAGATCAATGAGCAGTTCTTC.

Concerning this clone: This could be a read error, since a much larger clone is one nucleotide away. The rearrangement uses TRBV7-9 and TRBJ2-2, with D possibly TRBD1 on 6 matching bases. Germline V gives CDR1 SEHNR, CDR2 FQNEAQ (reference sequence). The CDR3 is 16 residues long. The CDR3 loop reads CASRLPFRGDTGELLF. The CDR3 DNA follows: TGTGCCAGCAGATTGCCGTTCAGGGGAGACACCGGGGAGCTGCTTTTT.

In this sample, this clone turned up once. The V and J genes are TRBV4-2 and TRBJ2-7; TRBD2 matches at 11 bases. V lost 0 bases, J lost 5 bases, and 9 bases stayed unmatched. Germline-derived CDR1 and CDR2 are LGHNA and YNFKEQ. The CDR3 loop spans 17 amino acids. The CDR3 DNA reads TGTGCCAGCAGCCAAGATTTAGCGGGAGGGCCGTTGAACGAGCAGTACTTC. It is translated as CASSQDLAGGPLNEQYF.

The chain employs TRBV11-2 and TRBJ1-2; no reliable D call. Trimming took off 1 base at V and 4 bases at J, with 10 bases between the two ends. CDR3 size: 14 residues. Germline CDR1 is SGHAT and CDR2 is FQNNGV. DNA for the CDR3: TGTGCCAGCAGCTTAGCTGCTATCGGCTATGGCTACACCTTC. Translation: CASSLAAIGYGYTF.

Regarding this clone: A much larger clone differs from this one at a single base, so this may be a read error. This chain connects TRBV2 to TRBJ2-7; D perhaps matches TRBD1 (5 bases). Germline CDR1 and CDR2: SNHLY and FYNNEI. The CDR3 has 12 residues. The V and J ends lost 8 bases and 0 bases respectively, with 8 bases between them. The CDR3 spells CASSGFSYEQYF. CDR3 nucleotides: TGTGCCAGCTCAGGGTTCTCCTACGAGCAGTACTTC.

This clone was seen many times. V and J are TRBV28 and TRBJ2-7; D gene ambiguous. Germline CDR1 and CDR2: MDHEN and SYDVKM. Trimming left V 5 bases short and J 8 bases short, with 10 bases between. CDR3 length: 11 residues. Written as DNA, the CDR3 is TGTGCCAGCAGTCCCTATACGAAGCAGTACTTC. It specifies CASSPYTKQYF. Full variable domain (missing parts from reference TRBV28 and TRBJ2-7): DVKVTQSSRYLVKRTGEKVFLECVQDMDHENMFWYRQDPGLGLRLIYFSYDVKMKEKGDIPEGYSVSREKKERFSLILESASTNQTSMYLCASSPYTKQYFGPGTRLTVT.

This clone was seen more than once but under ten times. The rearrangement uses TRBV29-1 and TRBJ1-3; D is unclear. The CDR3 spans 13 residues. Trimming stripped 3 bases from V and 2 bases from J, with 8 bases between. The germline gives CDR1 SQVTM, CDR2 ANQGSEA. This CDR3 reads CSVEEGTGNTIYF. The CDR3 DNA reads TGCAGCGTTGAGGAGGGTACTGGAAACACCATATATTTT.

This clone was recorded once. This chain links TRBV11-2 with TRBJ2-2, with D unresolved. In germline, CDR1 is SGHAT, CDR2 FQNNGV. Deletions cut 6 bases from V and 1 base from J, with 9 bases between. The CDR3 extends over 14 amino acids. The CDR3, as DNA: TGTGCCAGCAGGAGGACGAGGAACACCGGGGAGCTGTTTTTT. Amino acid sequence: CASRRTRNTGELFF.

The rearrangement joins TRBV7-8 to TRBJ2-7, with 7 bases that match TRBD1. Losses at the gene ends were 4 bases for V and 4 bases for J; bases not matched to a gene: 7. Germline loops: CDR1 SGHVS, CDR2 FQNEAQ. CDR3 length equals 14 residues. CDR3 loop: CASSSSGQTYEQYF. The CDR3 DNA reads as TGTGCCAGCAGCTCCTCGGGACAGACATACGAGCAGTACTTC.